This TCR beta chain was recorded in a study of blood T cell repertoires in COVID-19. Background on the study: Either two negative PCRs, clearance, or symptom resolution qualified Cohort 3 donors as recovered. Sites in the United States, Italy and Spain provided acute and convalescent COVID-19 samples.

The CDR3 loop spans 14 amino acids. With V trimmed by 3 bases and J by 3 bases, 5 bases remained unmatched. Germline V gives CDR1 MNHNS, CDR2 SASEGT. Under the authors' procedure: From reference gene primer amplification, estimates of nucleated cell counts were derived. The method was immunoSEQ multiplex PCR; TCRdb's version includes in-frame clones alone and lacks a portion of them. That table is the source of V, J and clone size, and D and trimming were worked out from the DNA. This sample has about 140,000 clones; around 82% occur once, and the top ten carry approximately 4%. Assignment of participants to cohorts was predicated upon participant-reported clinical history.

This chain uses TRBV6-1 with TRBJ2-7; 7 nucleotides agree with TRBD1. Material for sequencing was PBMCs or T cells enriched from blood (not recorded which). This TCR was sampled from a man aged 50-60 years in a cohort exposed to, infected with or recovered from COVID-19 (not recorded which). In DNA, the CDR3 is TGTGCCAGCAGTGAGCCAGGGGGTAACTACGAGCAGTACTTC. Translation: CASSEPGGNYEQYF.